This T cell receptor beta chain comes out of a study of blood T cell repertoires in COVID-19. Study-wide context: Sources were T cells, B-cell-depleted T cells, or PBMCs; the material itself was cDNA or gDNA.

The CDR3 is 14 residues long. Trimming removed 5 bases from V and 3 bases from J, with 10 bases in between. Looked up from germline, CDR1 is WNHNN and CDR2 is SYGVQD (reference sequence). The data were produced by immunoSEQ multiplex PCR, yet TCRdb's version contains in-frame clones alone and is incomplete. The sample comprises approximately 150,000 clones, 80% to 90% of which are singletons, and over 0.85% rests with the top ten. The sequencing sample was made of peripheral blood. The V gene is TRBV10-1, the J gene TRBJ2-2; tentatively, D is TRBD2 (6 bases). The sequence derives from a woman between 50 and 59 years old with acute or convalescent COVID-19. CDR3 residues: CASSPGGHTGELFF. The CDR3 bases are TGCGCCAGCAGTCCTGGAGGGCACACCGGGGAGCTGTTTTTT.